The clone carrying this T cell receptor (beta chain) was counted between two and nine times. The entry originates in a study of blood T cells in healthy people across ages. Individuals who donated were healthy Caucasians from Russia aged 6 to 90. Peripheral blood samples of about 10 milliliters were drawn from each donor. Trimming cost V 10 bases and J 0 bases; bases outside gene matches: 12. CDR1 MDHEN and CDR2 SYDVKM come from the germline V gene. The CDR3 extends over 15 amino acids. A second roughly 7 to 12 cycle PCR used barcoded and J-beta primers. Each single sample gave us at least 2.5 million CDR3-containing paired-end reads. TCRdb re-analysed the 5' RACE reads in MiXCR, keeping a single row per CDR3 protein. This table has some 320,000 distinct CDR3 sequences, 27% appearing once.

V and J are TRBV28 and TRBJ2-7; TRBD2 agrees at 7 bases. The receptor was derived from a woman aged 70-85 years in good health. The specimen sequenced was blood. The CDR3 DNA follows: TGTGCCACCACGTCAAGCGGGACGAGCTCCTACGAGCAGTACTTC. This codes for CATTSSGTSSYEQYF. Full variable domain (rest looked up from reference TRBV28 and TRBJ2-7): DVKVTQSSRYLVKRTGEKVFLECVQDMDHENMFWYRQDPGLGLRLIYFSYDVKMKEKGDIPEGYSVSREKKERFSLILESASTNQTSMYLCATTSSGTSSYEQYFGPGTRLTVT.